Presented here are 22 T cell receptor beta chains from one specimen sequenced in a study of T cells after yellow fever vaccination. TCRdb recomputed calls from the 5' RACE reads with MiXCR, one row per CDR3 protein. The table has 400,000 to 450,000 distinct CDR3 sequences, about 19% seen once. Material: PBMCs, obtained before the yellow fever booster vaccination. These receptors were obtained from a young man who received the YFV17D yellow fever vaccine.

The chain is built from TRBV6-2 or TRBV6-3 and TRBJ2-7; D is undetermined. The CDR3 is 16 residues long. V gave up 0 bases and J gave up 0 bases, with 12 bases separating them. CDR1 MNHEY and CDR2 SVGEGT come from the germline V gene. Written as DNA, the CDR3 is TGTGCCAGCAGTTACTCGACCAGGTCAGGCTCCTACGAGCAGTACGTC. As protein: CASSYSTRSGSYEQYV.

The chain couples TRBV12-3 or TRBV12-4 to TRBJ2-5, with D unclear. The germline V and J ends were trimmed by 4 bases and 1 base, with 7 bases remaining between them. The CDR3 loop spans 13 amino acids. CDR3 sequence: CASSWAPQETQYF. CDR3 DNA: TGTGCCAGCAGTTGGGCCCCCCAAGAGACCCAGTACTTC.

There are a few counts of this clonotype. V gene TRBV20-1 combines with J gene TRBJ2-7; 9 nucleotides line up with TRBD2. From germline, CDR1 is DFQATT and CDR2 SNEGSKA (reference sequence). V dropped 0 bases and J dropped 0; count of bases not matched to a gene: 6. The CDR3 is 16 amino acids. The CDR3 bases are TGCAGTGCTAGAGATGCAGGGACTAGCAACTCCTACGAGCAGTACTTC. It translates to CSARDAGTSNSYEQYF.

This clonotype was observed a handful of times. The rearrangement uses TRBV4-2 and TRBJ2-5; TRBD1 might be the D (6 bases). Looked up from germline, CDR1 is LGHNA and CDR2 is YNFKEQ. This CDR3 comprises 13 residues. V gave up 5 bases and J gave up 2 bases, with 9 bases separating them. This CDR3 reads CASSWTVQETQYF. The CDR3 region has the DNA TGTGCCAGCAGCTGGACAGTTCAAGAGACCCAGTACTTC.

This clonotype has just a few counts. Given the absence of the conserved phenylalanine or tryptophan at the CDR3 end, a read error is likely. The DNA is omitted, as the CDR3 cannot be located on it reliably, and the CDR3 follows TCRdb's listing. V is TRBV21-1 and J is TRBJ2-7; TRBD1, the table's D call, was not compared with the DNA. TRBV21-1 is recorded as a pseudogene. The CDR3 extends over 9 residues, inclusive of both ends. The CDR3 protein is CASGMGGSL.

The chain recombines TRBV20-1 with TRBJ2-5; 10 bases are shared with TRBD1. The germline gives CDR1 DFQATT, CDR2 SNEGSKA (reference sequence). Unmatched junction bases numbered 4, after V lost 5 bases and J lost 4 bases. The CDR3 contains 13 residues. Here the CDR3 reads CSAVDRGRETQYF. The CDR3 DNA reads TGCAGTGCTGTTGACAGGGGGCGAGAGACCCAGTACTTC.

J is TRBJ2-2 and V is TRBV12-3 or TRBV12-4; 8 bases match TRBD1. The trim removed 7 bases at V and 4 bases at J, leaving 8 bases unmatched. This CDR3 comprises 15 residues. CDR3: CASTRTGTRTGELFF. The CDR3 nucleotides read TGTGCCAGCACCCGGACAGGGACTCGCACCGGGGAGCTGTTTTTT.

The V gene is TRBV6-5, the J gene TRBJ1-1; maybe TRBD1 (5 bases). Trimming stripped 0 bases from V and 3 bases from J, with 11 bases between. CDR3 size: 15 residues. CDR1 and CDR2 from the germline V gene are MNHEY and SVGAGI. CDR3 nucleotide sequence: TGTGCCAGCAGTTACTCGAGGGGAGGGGACACTGAAGCTTTCTTT. It specifies CASSYSRGGDTEAFF.

This clonotype was detected only a few times. The chain combines TRBV5-1 with TRBJ2-1; 8 bases line up with TRBD2. Germline V gives CDR1 SGHRS, CDR2 YFSETQ. The trim removed 7 bases at V and 8 bases at J, leaving 11 bases unmatched. This CDR3 comprises 14 residues. The DNA for the CDR3 is TGCGCCAGCTCTAGTGGCGGGGGGTACGATGAGCAGTTCTTC. Protein product: CASSSGGGYDEQFF.

This clonotype came up a few times. The rearrangement links TRBV7-2 to TRBJ2-1, with 10 bases identical to TRBD2. Germline V gene sequence: CDR1 SGHTA, CDR2 FQGNSA. CDR3 length: 15 residues. J was trimmed by 6 bases and V by 2 bases; bases with no gene match: 4. The CDR3 reads CASSLLASGGNEQFF. DNA for the CDR3: TGTGCCAGCAGCTTACTGGCTAGCGGGGGCAATGAGCAGTTCTTC.

V and J are TRBV20-1 and TRBJ1-1; TRBD1 might be the D (5 bases). Germline lookup yields CDR1 DFQATT and CDR2 SNEGSKA (reference sequence). V was clipped by 2 bases and J by 0 bases, with 7 bases between them. The CDR3 loop spans 13 amino acids. The CDR3 DNA follows: TGCAGTGCTAGATTGGACATGAACACTGAAGCTTTCTTT. Its protein is CSARLDMNTEAFF.

This clonotype occurred a few times. The chain is built from TRBV4-1 and TRBJ1-1; tentative D call: TRBD1 (5 bases). The ends were cut back, 1 base at V and 11 bases at J, with 14 bases in the middle. The CDR3 is 13 amino acids. CDR1 is MGHRA, CDR2 YSYEKL, per germline. The CDR3: CASSQGSGREAFF. CDR3 DNA: TGCGCCAGCAGCCAAGGGTCGGGACGTGAGGCTTTCTTT.

The chain recombines TRBV20-1 with TRBJ2-5; 7 nucleotides agree with TRBD2. The germline gives CDR1 DFQATT, CDR2 SNEGSKA (reference sequence). The CDR3 runs to 13 residues. J was trimmed by 2 bases and V by 5 bases; bases with no gene match: 5. Here the CDR3 reads CSALRGGQETQYF. In DNA, the CDR3 is TGCAGTGCTCTCCGCGGGGGACAAGAGACCCAGTACTTC.

This chain joins TRBV5-6 and TRBJ2-7, with 7 nucleotides matching TRBD1. Trimming took 5 bases from V and 1 from J; bases not matched to a gene: 0. Germline values: CDR1 SGHDT, CDR2 YYEEEE. The CDR3 totals 12 residues. CDR3 residues: CASRGQSYEQYV. As DNA, the CDR3 is TGTGCCAGCAGGGGACAGTCCTACGAGCAGTACGTC.

V usage is TRBV7-9 and J usage is TRBJ2-3; 7 positions agree with TRBD2. V was pared by 5 bases and J by 4 bases, with 9 bases of the junction left unmatched. The germline CDR1 and CDR2 sequences are SEHNR and FQNEAQ (reference sequence). The CDR3 contains 15 residues. CDR3 sequence (DNA): TGTGCCAGCAGCCCCACCAGCGGGGAATCAGATACGCAGTATTTT. This encodes CASSPTSGESDTQYF.

The chain links TRBV10-3 to TRBJ1-3; TRBD1 matches 8 bases. This CDR3 is 20 amino acids long. V gave up 1 base and J gave up 0 bases; unmatched junction bases: 14. CDR1 and CDR2 from the germline V gene are ENHRY and SYGVKD. CDR3 bases: TGTGCCATCAGTGAGTGGAGGGCAGGGGGCCTTCTTTTCTCTGGAAACACCATATATTTT. Its translation: CAISEWRAGGLLFSGNTIYF.

This chain's CDR3 is CASSIGSQETQYF. CDR3 sequence (DNA): TGTGCCAGCAGTATAGGTTCGCAAGAGACCCAGTACTTC. The chain uses TRBV6-5 and TRBJ2-5; D is uncertain. Trimming cost V 5 bases and J 2 bases, with 9 bases left between them. Germline V gives CDR1 MNHEY, CDR2 SVGAGI. This CDR3 region has 13 residues.

This clonotype was detected ten times or more. The chain carries TRBV12-3 or TRBV12-4 and TRBJ2-5; D remains unclear. The CDR3 sequence is 12 residues long. Trimming left V 6 bases short and J 1 base short, with 6 bases between. The CDR3 spells CASSLLQETQYF. The CDR3 coding sequence is TGTGCCAGCAGCTTACTCCAAGAGACCCAGTACTTC.

This clonotype was observed a handful of times. V and J are TRBV10-2 and TRBJ1-4; TRBD1 aligns across 8 bases. This CDR3 contains 15 residues. Germline assignment: CDR1 WSHSY and CDR2 SAAADI. Losses at the gene ends were 2 bases for V and 6 bases for J; bases not matched to a gene: 5. CDR3 in DNA: TGCGCCAGCAGTGAGCCGGCCAGGGGGCATGAAAAACTGTTTTTT. As protein: CASSEPARGHEKLFF.

This clonotype was recorded at least ten times. The chain carries TRBV20-1 and TRBJ2-7; D ambiguous. The CDR3 is 13 residues long. The V gene lost 0 bases and the J gene lost 2 bases, with 8 bases spanning the gap. Germline V gene lookup returns CDR1 DFQATT and CDR2 SNEGSKA (reference sequence). The CDR3 reads CSARDPRTYEQYV. The DNA of the CDR3 is TGCAGTGCTAGAGATCCCCGTACCTACGAGCAGTACGTC.

The V gene is TRBV6-2 or TRBV6-3, the J gene TRBJ2-4; D is undetermined. The CDR3 covers 15 residues. Germline V gene data show CDR1 as MNHEY and CDR2 as SVGEGT. The V end was cut by 2 bases, the J end by 0 bases, with 8 bases between. The CDR3 is CASSYRAIAKNIQYF. The CDR3 bases are TGTGCCAGCAGTTACCGCGCCATAGCCAAAAACATTCAGTACTTC.

This chain joins TRBV15 and TRBJ1-2, with 9 bases matching TRBD1. V dropped 7 bases and J dropped 8; count of bases not matched to a gene: 11. The CDR3 is 14 residues long. CDR1 is LNHNV, CDR2 YYDKDF, per germline (reference sequence). The DNA for the CDR3 is TGTGCCACCACTCCGGACAGGGGCTCCGGGGGCTACACCTTC. As protein: CATTPDRGSGGYTF.